This record concerns one TCR beta chain sequence. The data originate from a study of CD8 T cells in Susac syndrome. After extraction with the RNeasy kit, about 0.45 to 1 ug of the RNA was reverse transcribed using random hexamers. TCRdb processed the immunoSEQ multiplex PCR reads anew with MiXCR; each CDR3 protein has one entry. The sample lists roughly 150,000 distinct CDR3 sequences, 94% occurring once. The V and J ends lost 0 bases and 4 bases respectively, with 10 bases between them. Germline CDR1 DFQATT, CDR2 SNEGSKA (reference sequence). CDR3 size: 13 residues. Sequencing input: CD4+ T cells from PBMCs. J is TRBJ2-7 and V is TRBV20-1; D might be TRBD1 or TRBD2, each matching 5 bases. The sequence was obtained from a human donor with multiple sclerosis. CDR3 DNA: TGCAGTGCTAGAGAAGGGACCAAATACGAGCAGTACTTC. Translating gives CSAREGTKYEQYF.